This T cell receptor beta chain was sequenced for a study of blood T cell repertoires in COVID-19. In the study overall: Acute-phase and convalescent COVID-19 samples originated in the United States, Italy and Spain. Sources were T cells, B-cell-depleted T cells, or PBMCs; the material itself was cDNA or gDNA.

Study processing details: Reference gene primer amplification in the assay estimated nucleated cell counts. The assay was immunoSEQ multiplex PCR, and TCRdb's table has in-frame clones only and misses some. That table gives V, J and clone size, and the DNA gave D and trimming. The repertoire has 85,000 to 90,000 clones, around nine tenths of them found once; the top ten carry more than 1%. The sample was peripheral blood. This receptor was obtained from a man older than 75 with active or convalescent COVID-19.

CDR3 nucleotides: TGTGCCAGCAGCCAAGAAACGGGAGGTAATGAGCAGTTCTTC. This gives the protein CASSQETGGNEQFF. The V and J genes are TRBV4-2 and TRBJ2-1; 7 nucleotides align to TRBD2. The length of the CDR3 is 14 residues. After removal of 0 bases from V and 7 bases from J, the junction contained 3 bases not matched to a gene. CDR1 is LGHNA and CDR2 is YNFKEQ in the germline V gene.